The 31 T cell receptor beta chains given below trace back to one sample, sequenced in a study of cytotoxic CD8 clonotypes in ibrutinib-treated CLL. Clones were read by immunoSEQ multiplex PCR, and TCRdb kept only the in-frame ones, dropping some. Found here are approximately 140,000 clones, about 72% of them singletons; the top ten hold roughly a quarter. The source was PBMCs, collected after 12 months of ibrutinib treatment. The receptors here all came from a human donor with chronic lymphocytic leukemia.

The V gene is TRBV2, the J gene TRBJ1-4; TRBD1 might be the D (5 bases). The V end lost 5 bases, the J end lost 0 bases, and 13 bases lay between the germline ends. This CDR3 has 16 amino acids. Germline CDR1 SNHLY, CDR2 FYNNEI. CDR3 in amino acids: CASSRAGTPTNEKLFF. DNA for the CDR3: TGTGCCAGCAGTCGGGCAGGGACCCCAACTAATGAAAAACTGTTTTTT.

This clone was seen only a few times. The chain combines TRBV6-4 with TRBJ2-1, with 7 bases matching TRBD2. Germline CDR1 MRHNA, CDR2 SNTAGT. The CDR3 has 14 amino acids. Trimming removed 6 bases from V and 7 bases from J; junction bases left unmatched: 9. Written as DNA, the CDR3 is TGTGCCAGCAGATTCTATGGGGGGGAGAATGAGCAGTTCTTC. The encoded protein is CASRFYGGENEQFF.

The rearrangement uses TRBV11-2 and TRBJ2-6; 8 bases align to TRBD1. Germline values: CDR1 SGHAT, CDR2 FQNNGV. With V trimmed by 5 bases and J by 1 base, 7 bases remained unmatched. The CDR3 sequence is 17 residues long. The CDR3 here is CASSPDRGRSGANVLTF. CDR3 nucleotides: TGTGCCAGCAGCCCTGACAGGGGAAGGTCTGGGGCCAACGTCCTGACTTTC. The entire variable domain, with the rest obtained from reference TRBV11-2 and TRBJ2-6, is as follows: EAGVAQSPRYKIIEKRQSVAFWCNPISGHATLYWYQQILGQGPKLLIQFQNNGVVDDSQLPKDRFSAERLKGVDSTLKIQPAKLEDSAVYLCASSPDRGRSGANVLTFGAGSRLTVL.

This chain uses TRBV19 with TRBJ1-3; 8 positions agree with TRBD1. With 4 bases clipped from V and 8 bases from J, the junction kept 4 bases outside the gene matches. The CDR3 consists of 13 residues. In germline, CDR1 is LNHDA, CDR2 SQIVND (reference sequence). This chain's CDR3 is CASSTQGAHTIYF. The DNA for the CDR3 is TGTGCCAGTAGTACCCAGGGGGCACACACCATATATTTT. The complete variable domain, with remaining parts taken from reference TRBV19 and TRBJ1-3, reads DGGITQSPKYLFRKEGQNVTLSCEQNLNHDAMYWYRQDPGQGLRLIYYSQIVNDFQKGDIAEGYSVSREKKESFPLTVTSAQKNPTAFYLCASSTQGAHTIYFGEGSWLTVV.

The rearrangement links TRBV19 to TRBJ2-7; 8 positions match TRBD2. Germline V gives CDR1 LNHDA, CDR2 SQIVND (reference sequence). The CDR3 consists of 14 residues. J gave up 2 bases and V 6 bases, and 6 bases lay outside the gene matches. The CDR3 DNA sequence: TGTGCCAGTAGCCCGGGACTAGTCGCCTACGAGCAGTACTTC. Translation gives CASSPGLVAYEQYF.

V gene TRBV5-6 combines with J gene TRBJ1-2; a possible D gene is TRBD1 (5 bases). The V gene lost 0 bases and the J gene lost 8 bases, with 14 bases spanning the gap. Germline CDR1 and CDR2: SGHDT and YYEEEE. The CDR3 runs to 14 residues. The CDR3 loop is CASSLEGSGYGYTF. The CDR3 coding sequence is TGTGCCAGCAGCTTGGAAGGCTCAGGGTACGGCTACACCTTC.

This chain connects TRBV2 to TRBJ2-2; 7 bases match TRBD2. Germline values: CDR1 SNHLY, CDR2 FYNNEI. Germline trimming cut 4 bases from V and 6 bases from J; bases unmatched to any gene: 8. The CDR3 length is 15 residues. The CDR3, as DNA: TGTGCCAGCAGTGGACTAGCAGGTGGAGCCGGGGAGCTGTTTTTT. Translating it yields CASSGLAGGAGELFF.

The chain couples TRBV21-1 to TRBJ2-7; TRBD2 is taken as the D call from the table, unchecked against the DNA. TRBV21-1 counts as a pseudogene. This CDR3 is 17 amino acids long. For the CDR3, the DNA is TGTGCCAGCAGCAAAGTCACTCCAACGGGGAGATCCTACGAGCAGTACTTC. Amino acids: CASSKVTPTGRSYEQYF.

The CDR3 here is CASSDLRGEQYF. CDR3 nucleotides: TGTGCCAGCAGTGATTTAAGGGGGGAGCAGTACTTC. The chain joins TRBV6-4 to TRBJ2-7; possibly TRBD1 for D (6 bases). The CDR3 has 12 amino acids. Trimming left V 3 bases short and J 7 bases short, with 10 bases between. Germline CDR1 and CDR2: MRHNA and SNTAGT.

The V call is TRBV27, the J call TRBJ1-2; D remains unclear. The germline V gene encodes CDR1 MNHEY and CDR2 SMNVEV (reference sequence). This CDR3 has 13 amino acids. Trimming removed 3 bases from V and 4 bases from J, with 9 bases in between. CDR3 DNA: TGTGCCAGCAGTTTGGGCAGGACCTATGGCTACACCTTC. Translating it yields CASSLGRTYGYTF.

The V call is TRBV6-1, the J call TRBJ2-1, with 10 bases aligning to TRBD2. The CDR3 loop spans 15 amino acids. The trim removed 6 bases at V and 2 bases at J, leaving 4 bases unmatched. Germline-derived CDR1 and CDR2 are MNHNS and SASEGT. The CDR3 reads CASRLAGDAYNEQFF. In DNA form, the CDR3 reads TGTGCCAGCAGGCTAGCGGGAGACGCCTACAATGAGCAGTTCTTC.

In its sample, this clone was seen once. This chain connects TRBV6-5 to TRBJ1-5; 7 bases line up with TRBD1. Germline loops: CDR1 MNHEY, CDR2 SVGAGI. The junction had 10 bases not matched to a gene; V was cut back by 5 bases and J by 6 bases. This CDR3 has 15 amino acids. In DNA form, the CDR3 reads TGTGCCAGCAGTGGGATACAGGGGCTGGGTCAGCCCCAGCATTTT. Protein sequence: CASSGIQGLGQPQHF.

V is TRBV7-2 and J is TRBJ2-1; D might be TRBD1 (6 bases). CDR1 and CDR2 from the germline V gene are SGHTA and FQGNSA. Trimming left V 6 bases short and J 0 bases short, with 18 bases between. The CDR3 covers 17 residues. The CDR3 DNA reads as TGTGCCAGCAGAGCAACAGGGTTATCACGCTCCTACAATGAGCAGTTCTTC. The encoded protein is CASRATGLSRSYNEQFF. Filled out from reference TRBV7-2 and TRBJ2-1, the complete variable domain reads GAGVSQSPSNKVTEKGKDVELRCDPISGHTALYWYRQSLGQGLEFLIYFQGNSAPDKSGLPSDRFSAERTGGSVSTLTIQRTQQEDSAVYLCASRATGLSRSYNEQFFGPGTRLTVL.

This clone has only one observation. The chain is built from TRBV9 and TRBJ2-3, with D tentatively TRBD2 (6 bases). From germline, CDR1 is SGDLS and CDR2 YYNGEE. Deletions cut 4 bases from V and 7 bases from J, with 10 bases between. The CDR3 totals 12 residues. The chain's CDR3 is CASSPGGYTQYF. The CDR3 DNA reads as TGTGCCAGCAGCCCCGGGGGTTATACGCAGTATTTT.

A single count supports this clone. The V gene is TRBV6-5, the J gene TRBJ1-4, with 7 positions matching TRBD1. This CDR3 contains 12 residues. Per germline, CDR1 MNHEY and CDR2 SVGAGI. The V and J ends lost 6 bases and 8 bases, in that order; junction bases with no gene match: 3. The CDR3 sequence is CASRETGEKLFF. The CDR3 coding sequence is TGTGCCAGCAGAGAGACAGGGGAAAAACTGTTTTTT.

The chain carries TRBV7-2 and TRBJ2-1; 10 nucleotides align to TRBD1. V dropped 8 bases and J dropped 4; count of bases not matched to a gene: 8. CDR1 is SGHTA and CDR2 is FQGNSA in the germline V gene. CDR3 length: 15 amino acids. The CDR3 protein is CASQTPGQGYNEQFF. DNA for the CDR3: TGTGCCAGCCAGACGCCGGGACAGGGGTACAATGAGCAGTTCTTC. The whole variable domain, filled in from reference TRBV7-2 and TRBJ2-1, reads GAGVSQSPSNKVTEKGKDVELRCDPISGHTALYWYRQSLGQGLEFLIYFQGNSAPDKSGLPSDRFSAERTGGSVSTLTIQRTQQEDSAVYLCASQTPGQGYNEQFFGPGTRLTVL.

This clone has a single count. The CDR3, as DNA: TGTGCCAGCTCACCACAGGGGCCCTACGAGCAGTACTTC. It is translated as CASSPQGPYEQYF. V is TRBV18 and J is TRBJ2-7, with D possibly TRBD1 on 5 matching bases. Per germline, CDR1 KGHSH and CDR2 LQKENI. The CDR3 contains 13 residues. Trimming took off 1 base at V and 2 bases at J, with 6 bases between the two ends.

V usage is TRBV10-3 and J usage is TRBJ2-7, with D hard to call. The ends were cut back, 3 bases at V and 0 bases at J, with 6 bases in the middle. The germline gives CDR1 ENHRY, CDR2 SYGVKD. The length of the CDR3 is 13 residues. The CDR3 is CAISDDISYEQYF. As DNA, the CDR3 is TGTGCCATCAGTGATGATATCTCCTACGAGCAGTACTTC.

The CDR3 loop is CASSTSGGASYNEQFF. CDR3 nucleotides: TGTGCCAGCAGTACCAGCGGGGGGGCCTCCTACAATGAGCAGTTCTTC. The chain recombines TRBV27 with TRBJ2-1, with 10 bases identical to TRBD2. Per the germline V gene, CDR1 is MNHEY and CDR2 is SMNVEV (reference sequence). V lost 5 bases, J lost 0 bases, and 4 bases stayed unmatched. The CDR3 has 16 amino acids.

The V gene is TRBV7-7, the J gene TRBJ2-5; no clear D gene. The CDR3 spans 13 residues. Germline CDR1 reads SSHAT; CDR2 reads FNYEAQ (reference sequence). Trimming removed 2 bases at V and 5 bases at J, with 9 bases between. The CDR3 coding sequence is TGTGCCAGCAGCTTAAGTCTGGGGGAGACCCAGTACTTC. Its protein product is CASSLSLGETQYF.

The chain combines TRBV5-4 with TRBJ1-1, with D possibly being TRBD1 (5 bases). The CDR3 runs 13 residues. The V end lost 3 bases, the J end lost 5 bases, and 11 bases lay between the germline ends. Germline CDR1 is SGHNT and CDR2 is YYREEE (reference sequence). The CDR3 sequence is CASSSEWGTEAFF. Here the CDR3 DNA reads TGTGCCAGCAGCTCGGAATGGGGGACTGAAGCTTTCTTT.

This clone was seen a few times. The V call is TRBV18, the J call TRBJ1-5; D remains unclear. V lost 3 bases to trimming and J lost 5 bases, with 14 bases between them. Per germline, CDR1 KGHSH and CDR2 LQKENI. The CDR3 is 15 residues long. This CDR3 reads CASSPSFGLDQPQHF. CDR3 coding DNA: TGTGCCAGCTCACCGTCTTTTGGGTTAGATCAGCCCCAGCATTTT.

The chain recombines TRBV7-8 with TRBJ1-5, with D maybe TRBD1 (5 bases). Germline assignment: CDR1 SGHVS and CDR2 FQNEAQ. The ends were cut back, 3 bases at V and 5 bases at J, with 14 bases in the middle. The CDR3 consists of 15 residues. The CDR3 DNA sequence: TGTGCCAGCAGCTTGCAGGGAGGGGCCTATCAGCCCCAGCATTTT. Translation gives CASSLQGGAYQPQHF.

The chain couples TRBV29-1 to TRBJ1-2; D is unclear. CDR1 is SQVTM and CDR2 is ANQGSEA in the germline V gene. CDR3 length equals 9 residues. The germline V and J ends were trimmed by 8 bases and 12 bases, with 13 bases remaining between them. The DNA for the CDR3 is TGCAGCTCTGACCTCCCGGACACCTTC. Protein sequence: CSSDLPDTF. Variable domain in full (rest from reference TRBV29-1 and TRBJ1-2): SAVISQKPSRDICQRGTSLTIQCQVDSQVTMMFWYRQQPGQSLTLIATANQGSEATYESGFVIDKFPISRPNLTFSTLTVSNMSPEDSSIYLCSSDLPDTFGSGTRLTVV.

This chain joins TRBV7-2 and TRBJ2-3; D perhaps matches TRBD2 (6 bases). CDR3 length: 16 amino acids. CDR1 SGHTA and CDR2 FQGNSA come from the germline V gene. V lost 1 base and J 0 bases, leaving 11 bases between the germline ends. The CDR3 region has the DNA TGTGCCAGCAGCTTAGTGGGCGGGGCTAGCACAGATACGCAGTATTTT. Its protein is CASSLVGGASTDTQYF.

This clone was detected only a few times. The DNA of the CDR3 is TGTGCCAGCAGCTTCGAAACAGGGTCCCACGAGCAGTACTTC. Residues: CASSFETGSHEQYF. The chain has TRBV7-6 and TRBJ2-7, with a possible D match to TRBD1 (6 bases). Trimming shortened V by 3 bases and J by 5 bases, and 14 bases separated the two germline ends. In germline, CDR1 is SGHVS, CDR2 FNYEAQ. The CDR3 has 14 amino acids.

CDR3 sequence: CASSFPSGANVLTF. CDR3 coding DNA: TGTGCCAGCAGTTTCCCCTCTGGGGCCAACGTCCTGACTTTC. This chain connects TRBV28 to TRBJ2-6; D is ambiguous. With 3 bases removed from V and 0 bases from J, the gap between germline ends came to 3 bases. The germline CDR1 and CDR2 sequences are MDHEN and SYDVKM. The CDR3 has 14 residues.

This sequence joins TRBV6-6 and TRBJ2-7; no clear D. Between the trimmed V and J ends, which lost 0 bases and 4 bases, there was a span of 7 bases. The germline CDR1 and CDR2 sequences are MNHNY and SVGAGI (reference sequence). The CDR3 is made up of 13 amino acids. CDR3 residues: CASSYSRVYEQYF. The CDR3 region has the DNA TGTGCCAGCAGTTACTCTCGCGTTTACGAGCAGTACTTC.

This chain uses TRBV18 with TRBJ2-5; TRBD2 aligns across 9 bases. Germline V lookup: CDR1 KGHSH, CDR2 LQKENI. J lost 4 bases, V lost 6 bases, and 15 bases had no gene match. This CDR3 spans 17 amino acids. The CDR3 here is CASSQEDLAGASETQYF. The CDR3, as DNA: TGTGCCAGCTCTCAAGAGGACTTAGCGGGGGCCTCAGAGACCCAGTACTTC.

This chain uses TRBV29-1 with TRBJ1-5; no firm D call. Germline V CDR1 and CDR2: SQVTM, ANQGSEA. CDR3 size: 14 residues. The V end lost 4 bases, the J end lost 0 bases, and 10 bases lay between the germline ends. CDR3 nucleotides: TGCAGCGTTGCCGAGTCTAATAGCAATCAGCCCCAGCATTTT. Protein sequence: CSVAESNSNQPQHF.

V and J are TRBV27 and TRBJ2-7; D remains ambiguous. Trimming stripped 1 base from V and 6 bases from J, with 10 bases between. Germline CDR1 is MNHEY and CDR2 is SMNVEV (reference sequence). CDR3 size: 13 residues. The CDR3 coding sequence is TGTGCCAGCAGTTTATATAACGTCGGCGAGCAGTACTTC. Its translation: CASSLYNVGEQYF.